A selection of T cell receptor beta chains follows, all from one sample in a study of T cells in Graves' hyperthyroidism and ophthalmopathy. TCRdb called the multiplex PCR reads again in MiXCR, with one record for every CDR3 protein. This sample yields 450,000 to 600,000 distinct CDR3 sequences, of which around 15% are seen a single time; 14% belongs to the top ten. What was sequenced was blood. The receptors derive from a woman aged 40 to 49 with Graves' hyperthyroidism. Both conserved end residues are part of each CDR3. A D gene is named only where the DNA matches it firmly. A clone size is listed for some rows: how often the clone was seen (once, few, many), or a class if it is expanded.

TRBV20-1	many	-	TRBJ2-1	TGCAGTGCTAGAGCCGGGTCGGCGGAGTACAATGAGCAGTTCTTC	CSARAGSAEYNEQFF
TRBV20-1	many	TRBD1	TRBJ2-7	TGCAGTGCTTGGCTATGGACAGGGGCTTACGAGCAGTACTTC	CSAWLWTGAYEQYF
TRBV28	many	-	TRBJ1-5	TGTGCCAGCAGCCGCGGGGGCAATCAGCCCCAGCATTTT	CASSRGGNQPQHF
TRBV27	few	-	TRBJ2-6	TGTGCCAGCAGTTTATCGCTTACCGCGGGGCCCATCTCTGGGGCCAACGTCCTGACTTTC	CASSLSLTAGPISGANVLTF
TRBV9	many	-	TRBJ2-3	TGTGCCAGCAGCGTAGAGGCCAGGGGAACGGATACGCAGTATTTT	CASSVEARGTDTQYF
TRBV6-1	many	-	TRBJ1-1	TGTGCCAGCAGTTCGCTTTCGGTGAACACTGAAGCTTTCTTT	CASSSLSVNTEAFF
TRBV28	many	-	TRBJ2-2	TGTGCCAGCAGCTCGGACATGGCAAACACCGGGGAGCTGTTTTTT	CASSSDMANTGELFF
TRBV12-3/TRBV12-4	many	TRBD1	TRBJ2-5	TGTGCCAGCAGTTCAAGGGACAGTGAAGAGACCCAGTACTTC	CASSSRDSEETQYF
TRBV12-3/TRBV12-4	many	-	TRBJ1-2	TGTGCCAGCAGTGACCTTGACAGGAACTATGGCTACACCTTC	CASSDLDRNYGYTF
TRBV28	many	-	TRBJ1-5	TGTGCCAGCAGTTTATTTTATGGGCAGGAAAGCAATCAGCCCCAGCATTTT	CASSLFYGQESNQPQHF
TRBV29-1	many	-	TRBJ1-5	TGCAGCGTTGCCGGGAAATCAGGGCAGCCCCAGCATTTT	CSVAGKSGQPQHF
TRBV29-1	-	-	TRBJ1-2	TGCAGCGCCGAGACAGAGACCAACTATGGCTACACCTTC	CSAETETNYGYTF